This is a list of T cell receptor beta chains from one sample in a study of T cell clones after liver transplantation. Profiled with immunoSEQ multiplex PCR; TCRdb holds only in-frame clones, not every one. The sample contains roughly 49,000 clones, about 69% of which appear only once. The sequencing used CD4+ T cells from blood, collected approximately 52 months after liver transplant. The receptors were gathered from a human patient who received a liver transplant. Some of these T cells may belong to the graft donor. Both conserved end residues are part of each CDR3.

v_call	j_call	cdr3_length	cdr3_aa
TRBV18	TRBJ2-3	13	CASSPLGTDTQYF
TRBV2	TRBJ2-5	14	CASRGGTGTRTQYF
TRBV29-1	TRBJ2-6	13	CSVAVDGANVLTF
TRBV5-6	TRBJ2-7	15	CASSPWQAYSYEQYF
TRBV6-1	TRBJ1-5	15	CASSEGTGGHQPQHF
TRBV11-2	TRBJ1-2	15	CASSLEGHPTSGYTF
TRBV19	TRBJ2-1	15	CASGPLAGGNNEQFF
TRBV30	TRBJ1-4	15	CAWSKAGTENEKLFF
TRBV5-6	TRBJ2-2	17	CASSFGFSGGNTGELFF
TRBV6-1	TRBJ1-3	15	CASSPDRSSGNTIYF
TRBV6-1	TRBJ2-2	15	CASTGRGGNTGELFF
TRBV29-1	TRBJ1-1	13	CSVEGDRGTEAFF
TRBV25-1	TRBJ2-7	14	CASSEQGARYEQYF
TRBV28	TRBJ2-6	15	CASSFRGSGANVLTF
TRBV28	TRBJ2-1	14	CASRSAGNYNEQFF
TRBV30	TRBJ1-4	12	CAWTFPGEKLFF
TRBV10-3	TRBJ1-2	13	CAISEEVTGGYTF
TRBV27	TRBJ2-2	15	CASTPQWGIPGELFF
TRBV5-5	TRBJ2-7	14	CASSLGRLVYEQYF
TRBV7-2	TRBJ1-4	15	CASSRRPATNEKLFF
TRBV5-6	TRBJ1-2	15	CASSKGQGAVYGYTF
TRBV15	TRBJ2-7	13	CATSRGLGYEQYF